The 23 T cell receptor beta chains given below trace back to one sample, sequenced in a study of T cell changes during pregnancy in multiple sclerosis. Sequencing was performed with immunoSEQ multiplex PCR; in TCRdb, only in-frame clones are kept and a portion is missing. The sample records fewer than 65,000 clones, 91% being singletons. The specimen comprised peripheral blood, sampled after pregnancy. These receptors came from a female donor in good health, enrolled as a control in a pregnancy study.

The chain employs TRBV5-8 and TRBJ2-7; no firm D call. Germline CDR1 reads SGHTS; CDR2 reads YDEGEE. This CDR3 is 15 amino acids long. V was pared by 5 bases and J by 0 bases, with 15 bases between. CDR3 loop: CASSFTAAFSYEQYF. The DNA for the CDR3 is TGTGCCAGCAGTTTTACTGCGGCGTTCTCCTACGAGCAGTACTTC.

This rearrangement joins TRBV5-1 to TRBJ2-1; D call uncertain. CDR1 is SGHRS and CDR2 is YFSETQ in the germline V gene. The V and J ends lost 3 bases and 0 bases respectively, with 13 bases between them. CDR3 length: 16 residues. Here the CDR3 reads CASSSASGISYNEQFF. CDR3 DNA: TGCGCCAGCAGCTCGGCTTCGGGTATCTCCTACAATGAGCAGTTCTTC.

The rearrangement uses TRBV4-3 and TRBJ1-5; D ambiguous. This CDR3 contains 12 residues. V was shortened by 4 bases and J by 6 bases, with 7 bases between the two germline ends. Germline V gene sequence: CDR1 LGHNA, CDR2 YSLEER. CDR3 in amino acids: CASSLSGQPQHF. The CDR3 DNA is TGCGCCAGCAGCCTGTCGGGTCAGCCCCAGCATTTT.

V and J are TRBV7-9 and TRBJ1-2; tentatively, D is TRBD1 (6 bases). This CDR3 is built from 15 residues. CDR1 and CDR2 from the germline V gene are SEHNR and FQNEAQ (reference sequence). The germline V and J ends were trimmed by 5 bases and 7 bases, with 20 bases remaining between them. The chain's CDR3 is CASSPRLGGPGGYTF. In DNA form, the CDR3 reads TGTGCCAGCAGCCCCCGTCTGGGGGGGCCAGGTGGCTACACCTTC.

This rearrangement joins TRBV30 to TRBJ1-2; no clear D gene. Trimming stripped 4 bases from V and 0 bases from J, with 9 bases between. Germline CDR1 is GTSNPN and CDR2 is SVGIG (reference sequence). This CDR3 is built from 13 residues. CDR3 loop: CAWTADTNYGYTF. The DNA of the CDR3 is TGTGCCTGGACCGCCGACACTAACTATGGCTACACCTTC.

In DNA form, the CDR3 reads TGTGCCAGCAGCTCCAAACCCTCCGGGACTAGTGTCAAAATGAGCGAGCAGTACTTC. It specifies CASSSKPSGTSVKMSEQYF. V gene TRBV7-2 combines with J gene TRBJ2-7, with 8 nucleotides matching TRBD2. This CDR3 region has 19 residues. Trimming removed 4 bases from V and 6 bases from J; junction bases left unmatched: 23. Per the germline V gene, CDR1 is SGHTA and CDR2 is FQGNSA.

The chain's CDR3 is CASSVSPPETQYF. For the CDR3, the DNA is TGTGCCAGCAGCGTAAGCCCGCCGGAGACCCAGTACTTC. This chain links TRBV9 with TRBJ2-5; D gene uncertain. Trimming removed 1 base from V and 5 bases from J, with 9 bases in between. Germline loops: CDR1 SGDLS, CDR2 YYNGEE. This CDR3 is built from 13 residues.

The DNA of the CDR3 is TGTGCCAGCAGCGCGCGGGACGAGACAGATACGCAGTATTTT. Protein product: CASSARDETDTQYF. The gene calls are TRBV7-3 and TRBJ2-3; TRBD2 might be the D (6 bases). V lost 5 bases to trimming and J lost 3 bases, with 12 bases between them. Germline V gives CDR1 SGHTA, CDR2 FQGTGA. This CDR3 is 14 amino acids long.

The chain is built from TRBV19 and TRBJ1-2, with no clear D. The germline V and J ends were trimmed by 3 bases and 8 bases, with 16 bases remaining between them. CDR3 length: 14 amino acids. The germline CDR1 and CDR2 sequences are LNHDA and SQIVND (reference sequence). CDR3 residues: CASSMSYSTQGYTF. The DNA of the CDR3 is TGTGCCAGTAGTATGTCGTATTCCACACAAGGCTACACCTTC.

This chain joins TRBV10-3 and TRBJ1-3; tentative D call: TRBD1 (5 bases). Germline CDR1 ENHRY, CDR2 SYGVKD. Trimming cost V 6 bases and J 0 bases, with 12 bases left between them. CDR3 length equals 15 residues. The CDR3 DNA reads TGTGCCATCAGCGCGTTACAGGACTCTGGAAACACCATATATTTT. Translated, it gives CAISALQDSGNTIYF.

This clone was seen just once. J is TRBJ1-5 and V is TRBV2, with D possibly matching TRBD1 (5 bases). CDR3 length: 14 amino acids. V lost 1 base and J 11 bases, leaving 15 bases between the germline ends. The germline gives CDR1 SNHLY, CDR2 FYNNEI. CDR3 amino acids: CASSEGTRAGAQHF. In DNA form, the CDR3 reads TGTGCCAGCAGTGAAGGGACGCGGGCGGGGGCCCAGCATTTT.

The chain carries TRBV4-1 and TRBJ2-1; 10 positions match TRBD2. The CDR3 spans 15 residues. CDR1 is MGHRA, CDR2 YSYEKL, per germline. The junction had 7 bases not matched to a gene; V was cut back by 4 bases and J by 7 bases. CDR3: CASSPRGLALNEQFF. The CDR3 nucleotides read TGCGCCAGCAGCCCCAGGGGACTAGCGTTAAATGAGCAGTTCTTC.

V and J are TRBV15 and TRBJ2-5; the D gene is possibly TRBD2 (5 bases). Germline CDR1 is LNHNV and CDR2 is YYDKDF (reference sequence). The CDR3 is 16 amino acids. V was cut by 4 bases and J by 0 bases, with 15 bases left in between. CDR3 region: CATSTRKAGYQETQYF. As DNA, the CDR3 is TGTGCCACCAGCACCCGTAAGGCGGGTTACCAAGAGACCCAGTACTTC.

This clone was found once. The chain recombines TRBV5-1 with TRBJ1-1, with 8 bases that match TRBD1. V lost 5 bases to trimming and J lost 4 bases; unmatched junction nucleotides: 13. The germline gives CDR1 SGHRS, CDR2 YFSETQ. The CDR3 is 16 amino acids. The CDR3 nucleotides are TGCGCCAGCAGAAAAGACAGGGGAGGAGCAGGCACTGAAGCTTTCTTT. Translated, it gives CASRKDRGGAGTEAFF.

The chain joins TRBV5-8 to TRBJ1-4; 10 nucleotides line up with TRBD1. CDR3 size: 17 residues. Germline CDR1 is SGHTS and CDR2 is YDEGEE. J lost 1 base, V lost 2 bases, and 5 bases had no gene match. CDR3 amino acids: CASSLDRGLQTNEKLFF. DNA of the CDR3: TGTGCCAGCAGCTTAGACAGGGGGCTGCAAACTAATGAAAAACTGTTTTTT.

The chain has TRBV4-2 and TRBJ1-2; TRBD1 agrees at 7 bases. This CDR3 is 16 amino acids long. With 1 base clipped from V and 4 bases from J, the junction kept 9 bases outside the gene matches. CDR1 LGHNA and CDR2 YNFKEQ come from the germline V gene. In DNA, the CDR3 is TGTGCCAGCAGCCAAGTGTTCCCGGACAGGTCCTATGGCTACACCTTC. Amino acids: CASSQVFPDRSYGYTF.

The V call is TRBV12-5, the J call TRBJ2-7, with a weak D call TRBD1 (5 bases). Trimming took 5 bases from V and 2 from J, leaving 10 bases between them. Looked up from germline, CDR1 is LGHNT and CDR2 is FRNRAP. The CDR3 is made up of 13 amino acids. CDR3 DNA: TGTGCTAGTGGTATCGACAGTCCCTACGAGCAGTACTTC. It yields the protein CASGIDSPYEQYF.

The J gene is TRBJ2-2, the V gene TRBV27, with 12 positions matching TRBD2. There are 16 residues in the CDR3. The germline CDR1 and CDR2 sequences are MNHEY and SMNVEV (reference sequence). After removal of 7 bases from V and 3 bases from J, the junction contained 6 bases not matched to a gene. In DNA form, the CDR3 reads TGTGCCAGCATTAGGACTAGCGGGGAGCACACCGGGGAGCTGTTTTTT. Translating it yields CASIRTSGEHTGELFF.

CDR3 sequence (DNA): TGTGCCAGCAGCTTATCCCATAGTACAGATACGCAGTATTTT. This translates into CASSLSHSTDTQYF. This rearrangement joins TRBV7-2 to TRBJ2-3; D remains ambiguous. The CDR3 consists of 14 residues. Trimming stripped 2 bases from V and 3 bases from J, with 9 bases between. Germline CDR1 SGHTA, CDR2 FQGNSA.

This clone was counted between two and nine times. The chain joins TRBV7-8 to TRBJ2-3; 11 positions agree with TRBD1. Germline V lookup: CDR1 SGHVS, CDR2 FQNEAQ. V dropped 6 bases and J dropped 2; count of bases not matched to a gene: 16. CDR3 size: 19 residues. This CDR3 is CASSSGGQGELPFTDTQYF. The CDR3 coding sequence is TGTGCCAGCAGTTCAGGGGGACAGGGGGAACTACCCTTCACAGATACGCAGTATTTT.

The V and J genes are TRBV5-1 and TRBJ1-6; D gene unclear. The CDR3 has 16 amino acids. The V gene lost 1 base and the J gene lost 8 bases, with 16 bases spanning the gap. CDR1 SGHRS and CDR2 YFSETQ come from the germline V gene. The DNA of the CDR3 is TGCGCCAGCAGCTTGAACAGTCAGAGGGTACATTCACCCCTCCACTTT. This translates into CASSLNSQRVHSPLHF.

The CDR3 nucleotides are TGTGCCAGCAGCCAAGGGGCGGCGAACACTGAAGCTTTCTTT. Protein sequence: CASSQGAANTEAFF. The V and J genes are TRBV7-9 and TRBJ1-1; possibly TRBD1 for D (5 bases). The germline CDR1 and CDR2 sequences are SEHNR and FQNEAQ (reference sequence). CDR3 size: 14 residues. Trimming pared 5 bases from V and 1 base from J, leaving 11 bases between.

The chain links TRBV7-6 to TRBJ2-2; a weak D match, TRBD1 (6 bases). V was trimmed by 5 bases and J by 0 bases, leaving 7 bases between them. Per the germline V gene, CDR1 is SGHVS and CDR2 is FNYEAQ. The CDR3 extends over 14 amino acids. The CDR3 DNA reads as TGTGCCAGCAGCGGGACACCGAACACCGGGGAGCTGTTTTTT. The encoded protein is CASSGTPNTGELFF.